Below, 7 T cell receptor beta chains from the same sample are listed, as sequenced in a study of post-analysis software for immune sequencing data. Antigens for these TCRs are unknown. Study results and limitations: Compared with controls, patients had more of 4 or 5 TRBV segments, including TRBV5-6, TRBV5-1 and TRBV20-1.

Tagging with unique molecular identifiers was a feature of the TCR beta cDNA libraries. Each CDR3 protein gets one entry after TCRdb re-called the PCR reads with MiXCR. The sample lists over 700,000 distinct CDR3 sequences, 30% occurring once. The source material was blood. These receptors were collected from a girl aged 10 to 17 with multiple sclerosis.

This clonotype has a count of ten or more. V and J are TRBV7-2 and TRBJ2-1; TRBD2 matches at 8 bases. The CDR3 contains 15 residues. CDR1 SGHTA and CDR2 FQGNSA come from the germline V gene. The V gene end was trimmed by 7 bases and the J gene end by 3 bases; junction bases not matched to a gene: 8. The CDR3 is CASTQRGGRYNEQFF. The CDR3 region has the DNA TGTGCCAGCACCCAACGGGGGGGCCGCTACAATGAGCAGTTCTTC.

The chain recombines TRBV7-9 with TRBJ1-1; D perhaps matches TRBD1 (5 bases). CDR1 and CDR2 (germline): SEHNR, FQNEAQ (reference sequence). V was shortened by 3 bases and J by 5 bases, with 13 bases between the two germline ends. This CDR3 contains 14 residues. CDR3 coding DNA: TGTGCCAGCAGCTTGGGGGAGGGCCCAACTGAAGCTTTCTTT. This translates into CASSLGEGPTEAFF. The entire variable domain, with the rest obtained from reference TRBV7-9 and TRBJ1-1, is as follows: DTGVSQNPRHKITKRGQNVTFRCDPISEHNRLYWYRQTLGQGPEFLTYFQNEAQLEKSRLLSDRFSAERPKGSFSTLEIQRTEQGDSAMYLCASSLGEGPTEAFFGQGTRLTVV.

A few counts support this clonotype. The chain couples TRBV29-1 to TRBJ2-7; D not certain. This CDR3 contains 12 residues. Trimming took 0 bases from V and 6 from J, leaving 9 bases between them. Germline V gene sequence: CDR1 SQVTM, CDR2 ANQGSEA. This CDR3 is CSVEDPLGEQYF. CDR3 in DNA: TGCAGCGTTGAAGATCCTCTGGGCGAGCAGTACTTC.

CDR3 coding DNA: TGTGCCAGCAGCTTGGGACCCCCGGGAGAGCAGTATTTT. Protein sequence: CASSLGPPGEQYF. The chain joins TRBV7-8 to TRBJ2-3; possible D gene TRBD2, 6 bases. CDR1 and CDR2 (germline): SGHVS, FQNEAQ. The CDR3 consists of 13 residues. V was trimmed by 3 bases and J by 11 bases, leaving 15 bases between them.

The chain is built from TRBV9 and TRBJ1-1; 8 positions match TRBD1. The CDR3 covers 14 residues. V dropped 3 bases and J dropped 5; count of bases not matched to a gene: 6. Germline CDR1 and CDR2: SGDLS and YYNGEE. This CDR3 is CASSGGQEKTEAFF. CDR3 nucleotide sequence: TGTGCCAGCAGCGGGGGACAGGAGAAGACTGAAGCTTTCTTT.

The CDR3 protein is CASSLGQRYQETQYF. Written as DNA, the CDR3 is TGTGCCAGCAGCTTAGGACAGCGGTACCAAGAGACCCAGTACTTC. The chain employs TRBV5-6 and TRBJ2-5; possibly TRBD1 for D (6 bases). V lost 2 bases and J lost 0, with 11 bases in between. This CDR3 has 15 residues. The germline V gene has CDR1 SGHDT and CDR2 YYEEEE.

This chain links TRBV6-1 with TRBJ1-5, with D unresolved. V was shortened by 2 bases and J by 0 bases, with 8 bases between the two germline ends. CDR1 MNHNS and CDR2 SASEGT come from the germline V gene. CDR3 length equals 15 residues. The CDR3 spells CASSELTYSNQPQHF. In DNA form, the CDR3 reads TGTGCCAGCAGTGAACTCACCTATAGCAATCAGCCCCAGCATTTT.